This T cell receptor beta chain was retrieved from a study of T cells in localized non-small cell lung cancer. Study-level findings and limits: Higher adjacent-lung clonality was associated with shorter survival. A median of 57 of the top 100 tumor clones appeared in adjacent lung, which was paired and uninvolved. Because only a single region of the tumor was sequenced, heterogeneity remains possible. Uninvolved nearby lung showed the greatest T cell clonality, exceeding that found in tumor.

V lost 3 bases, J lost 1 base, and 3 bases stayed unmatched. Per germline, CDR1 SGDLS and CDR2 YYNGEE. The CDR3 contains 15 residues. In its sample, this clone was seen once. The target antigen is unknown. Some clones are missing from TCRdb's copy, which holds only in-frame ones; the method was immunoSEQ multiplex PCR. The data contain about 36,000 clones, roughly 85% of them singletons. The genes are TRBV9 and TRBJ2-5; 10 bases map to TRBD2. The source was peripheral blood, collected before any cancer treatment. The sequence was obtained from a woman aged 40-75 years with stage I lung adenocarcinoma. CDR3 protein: CASSGTSGSQETQYF. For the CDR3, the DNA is TGTGCCAGCAGCGGGACTAGCGGAAGCCAAGAGACCCAGTACTTC. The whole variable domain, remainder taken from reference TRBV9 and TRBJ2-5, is DSGVTQTPKHLITATGQRVTLRCSPRSGDLSVYWYQQSLDQGLQFLIQYYNGEERAKGNILERFSAQQFPDLHSELNLSSLELGDSALYFCASSGTSGSQETQYFGPGTRLLVL.